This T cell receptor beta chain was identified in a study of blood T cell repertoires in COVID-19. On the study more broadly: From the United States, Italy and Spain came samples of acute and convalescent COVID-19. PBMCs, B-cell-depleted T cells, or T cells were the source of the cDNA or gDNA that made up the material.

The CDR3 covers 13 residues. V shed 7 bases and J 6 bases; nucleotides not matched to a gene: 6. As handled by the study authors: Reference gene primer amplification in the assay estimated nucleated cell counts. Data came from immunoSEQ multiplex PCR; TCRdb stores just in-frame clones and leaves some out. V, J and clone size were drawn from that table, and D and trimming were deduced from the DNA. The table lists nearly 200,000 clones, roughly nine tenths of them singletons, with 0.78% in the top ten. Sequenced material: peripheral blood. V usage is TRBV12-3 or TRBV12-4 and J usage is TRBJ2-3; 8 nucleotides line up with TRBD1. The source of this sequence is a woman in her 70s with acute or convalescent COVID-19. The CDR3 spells CASKTGGRDTQYF. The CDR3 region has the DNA TGTGCCAGCAAAACAGGGGGTCGGGATACGCAGTATTTT.